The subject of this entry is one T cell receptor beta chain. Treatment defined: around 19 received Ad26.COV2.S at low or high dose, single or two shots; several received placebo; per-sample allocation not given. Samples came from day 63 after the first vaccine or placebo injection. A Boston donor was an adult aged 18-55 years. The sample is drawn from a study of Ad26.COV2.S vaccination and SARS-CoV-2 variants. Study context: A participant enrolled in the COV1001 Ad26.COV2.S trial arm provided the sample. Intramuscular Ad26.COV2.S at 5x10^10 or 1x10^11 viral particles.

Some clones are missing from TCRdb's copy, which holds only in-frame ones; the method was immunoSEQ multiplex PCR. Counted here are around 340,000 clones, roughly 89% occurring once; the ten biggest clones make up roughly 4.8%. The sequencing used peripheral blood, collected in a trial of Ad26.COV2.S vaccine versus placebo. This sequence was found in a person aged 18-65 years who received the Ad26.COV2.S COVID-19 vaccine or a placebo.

This CDR3 reads CASSITGNEKLFF. CDR3 sequence (DNA): TGTGCCAGTAGTATAACGGGGAATGAAAAACTGTTTTTT. The rearrangement joins TRBV19 to TRBJ1-4; unclear D gene. V lost 2 bases and J lost 5, with 6 bases in between. Germline loops: CDR1 LNHDA, CDR2 SQIVND (reference sequence). This CDR3 is 13 amino acids long.